Described below is a single T cell receptor beta chain sequence and its context. Its binding antigen is unknown. Base qualities are not recorded, but no much larger clone differs from it by a single base. This sample was taken from a study of shared clonotypes between healthy human individuals (dated by TCRdb to the early 2020s). Background for the entire study: The cohort comprised a couple of women and three men aged 18 to 49 years. For each donor, three plates each were used for CD4 naive and CD4 memory, two plates were used for CD8 naive, and one plate was used for CD8 memory. The study deeply sequenced blood TCR repertoires of five healthy adults to estimate repertoire size and the extent of clonotype sharing between individuals. Libraries were prepared and TCR repertoires were sequenced by different laboratories using diverse techniques, in order to increase sequencing depth and limit assay-specific biases. Between about 0.9 and 10 billion PBMCs per donor were obtained by leukapheresis. Overall results and qualifications from the work: Even with the large sequencing depth, rarefaction of the sorted-subset datasets indicated that sequencing was incomplete. Around 5.4% of naive CD4, 3% to 3.5% of naive CD8, approximately 2% of memory CD4, and roughly 0.4% of memory CD8 clonotypes were shared across a few donors. Compared with non-shared clonotypes, clonotypes shared by all four sorted-subset donors had higher generation probabilities. Naive subsets generally had larger estimated clonotype richness than memory subsets did. Pairwise subsampling indicated that sequencing depth was expected to affect the degree of clonotype sharing among donors. Sampling was restricted to blood, and TCR repertoires in tissue are likely to differ from TCR repertoires in blood. Because the study included only a small number of donors, the genetic and exposure-history diversity represented was limited.

From a lookup of the germline V gene (reference sequence), CDR1 and CDR2 are SEHNR and FQNEAQ. The CDR3, cysteine through phenylalanine, is 16 amino acids long. Only the CDR3 DNA stays, 48 bases, in frame from base 1. V is cut back by 3 bases and J by 1 base, with 1 base in the junction unmatched. Healthy HIV-negative adults with no recently reported acute infections or vaccinations were included as donors. Only Caucasian adults living in Nashville, Tennessee, USA were represented among the donors. CD4+ T cells were enriched by magnetic negative selection, after which naive cells were positively selected on CD45RA and the negative fraction was taken as the memory subset. Blood was collected by leukapheresis, and PBMCs were isolated by Ficoll-Histopaque density gradient centrifugation and then cryopreserved in liquid nitrogen vapor phase. Analytical flow cytometry was used to check the purity and quantity of each magnetically sorted T cell population. Each sorted fraction had its genomic DNA isolated and then quantified by UV absorbance on a Nanodrop 2000c.

TCR CDR3 regions were amplified from genomic DNA by multiplex PCR using the deep immunoSEQ assay. Genomic DNA extracted from each cell subset was distributed evenly over all wells of several immunoSEQ 96-well plates, and each plate served as one replicate. Each replicate PCR for sorted subsets received approximately 220 ng genomic DNA, equal to roughly 33,000 T cell genomes. Purified libraries were measured with a Qubit 3.0 fluorometer, size-checked on a Bioanalyzer 2100, and measured again with the KAPA Library Quantification kit. Each immunoSEQ 96-well plate was sequenced on its own single-read 150-cycle Illumina NextSeq 550 flow cell. Per the authors' processing: The immunoSEQ output contained only junctional sequences without quality scores, so filtering could not match that applied to full-length reads. To assign V/J genes and CDR3, sequences were annotated using PyIR, a Python wrapper for IgBLAST v1.9, with IMGT germline references. Any read was removed if the V/J assignment was weak (E-value above 1e-6), the CDR3 was missing, or the read contained stop codons, out-of-frame junctions, or ambiguous translated residues. V3J clonotypes were defined by identical inferred V gene, J gene, and CDR3 amino acid sequence. Percentage overlap between repertoires was calculated by dividing the number of shared unique clonotypes by the size of the smaller repertoire. RTK rarefaction, the Chao1 estimator, and Recon v2.1 estimates of unobserved clonotypes were used to assess repertoire richness. Generation probabilities for all TCRbeta clonotypes obtained by the gDNA method from several donors were computed using OLGA. TCRdb provides this immuneACCESS table in a form limited to in-frame rearrangements. Some clones are lacking; in checked studies, under half of them reflect an unresolved V gene, and why the rest are absent is not known. The V and J calls and the clone size are those of that table, but D and trimming were determined from the DNA. The table for this sample lists millions of clones; 85% to 95% of them were counted only once. The ten largest clones take up 0.14% of the sample.

The rearrangement combines TRBV7-9 with TRBJ2-2, with 11 bases matching TRBD2. The clonotype originates from a man in his late teens or twenties in good health. Source material: naive CD4+ T cells sorted from blood. The cell subset or site tag for this specimen amounts to: CD45RA+ positively selected. The DNA reads TGTGCCAGCAGCTTCCTAGCGGGGGGGAACACCGGGGAGCTGTTTTTT. Its protein product is CASSFLAGGNTGELFF. Reference TRBV7-9 and TRBJ2-2 genes cover what lies past the CDR3, so the full variable domain is DTGVSQNPRHKITKRGQNVTFRCDPISEHNRLYWYRQTLGQGPEFLTYFQNEAQLEKSRLLSDRFSAERPKGSFSTLEIQRTEQGDSAMYLCASSFLAGGNTGELFFGEGSRLTVL.